This T cell receptor (beta chain) was recorded in a study of T cells in Graves' hyperthyroidism and ophthalmopathy. Whole-study results and caveats: Among clonotypes expanded in thyroid above 0.001, most were also found in blood.

A remark on this clonotype: Its antigen is currently unknown.

There were TCR beta CDR3 regions amplified from RNA transcripts. HTBI primers were employed in a first-round RT-PCR of the TCR CDR3. TCRdb reanalysed the multiplex PCR reads using MiXCR and keeps one entry per CDR3 protein. The sample holds 530,000 or so distinct CDR3 sequences, approximately 44% seen once. In making diagnoses, clinical symptoms, serum thyroxine and TRAb, thyroid ultrasound and orbital computed tomography were all used. The TCR sequence derives from a woman aged 18 to 35 with Graves' hyperthyroidism. The source material was peripheral blood or thyroid tissue (not recorded which).

The CDR3 DNA follows: TGTGCCAGTACCAGTAGGGCGGGAGGCCTCAATGAAAAACTGTTTTTT. Amino acids: CASTSRAGGLNEKLFF. The chain carries TRBV7-9 and TRBJ1-4; no clear D. V lost 9 bases and J lost 5, with 22 bases in between. Germline CDR1 SEHNR, CDR2 FQNEAQ (reference sequence). This CDR3 comprises 16 residues.